These 16 T cell receptor beta chains originate from one sample sequenced in a study of T cell changes during pregnancy in multiple sclerosis. Clones were sequenced by immunoSEQ multiplex PCR, and TCRdb holds only the in-frame ones, with some missing. The sample shows around 40,000 clones, 90% of them seen only once. Sequenced material: CD4+ T cells from peripheral blood mononuclear cells, taken in the second trimester of pregnancy. Receptors originate from a female donor with multiple sclerosis, enrolled in a pregnancy study.

This clone was detected a few times. The rearrangement uses TRBV2 and TRBJ1-1, with TRBD1 as a possible D gene (5 bases). This CDR3 spans 17 amino acids. Per germline, CDR1 SNHLY and CDR2 FYNNEI. Deletions cut 8 bases from V and 3 bases from J, with 25 bases between. CDR3 DNA: TGTGCCAGCTCCATACAGGTCAGGGACTTCATGGACACTGAAGCTTTCTTT. This encodes CASSIQVRDFMDTEAFF.

The V call is TRBV18, the J call TRBJ2-1; D is possibly TRBD2 (6 bases). With 5 bases removed from V and 7 bases from J, the gap between germline ends came to 18 bases. Germline values: CDR1 KGHSH, CDR2 LQKENI. The CDR3 is 15 amino acids. CDR3: CASSASGGAENEQFF. CDR3 sequence (DNA): TGTGCCAGCTCAGCCAGCGGCGGGGCAGAAAATGAGCAGTTCTTC.

The rearrangement joins TRBV10-1 to TRBJ2-1; 8 nucleotides agree with TRBD2. Germline lookup yields CDR1 WNHNN and CDR2 SYGVQD (reference sequence). This CDR3 contains 15 residues. The V gene end was trimmed by 2 bases and the J gene end by 5 bases; junction bases not matched to a gene: 5. The DNA for the CDR3 is TGCGCCAGCAGTGAGGCCAGCGGGAGTAACAATGAGCAGTTCTTC. The encoded protein is CASSEASGSNNEQFF.

The chain couples TRBV5-5 to TRBJ2-3, with 7 nucleotides matching TRBD2. The V gene's germline CDR1 is SGHKS and CDR2 YYEKEE (reference sequence). The CDR3 runs to 13 residues. The junction had 1 base not matched to a gene; V was cut back by 1 base and J by 5 bases. The CDR3 DNA is TGTGCCAGCAGCTTGAGCGGGGTAGATACGCAGTATTTT. Its translation: CASSLSGVDTQYF.

The rearrangement links TRBV5-1 to TRBJ1-2, with 9 bases identical to TRBD1. From germline, CDR1 is SGHRS and CDR2 YFSETQ. The V gene end was trimmed by 2 bases and the J gene end by 8 bases; junction bases not matched to a gene: 10. This CDR3 spans 15 amino acids. This chain's CDR3 is CASSLTGGKGWGYTF. CDR3 coding DNA: TGCGCCAGCAGCTTAACAGGGGGCAAAGGTTGGGGCTACACCTTC.

J is TRBJ2-7 and V is TRBV12-5; D remains ambiguous. Trimming pared 3 bases from V and 3 bases from J, leaving 12 bases between. The length of the CDR3 is 14 residues. CDR1 LGHNT and CDR2 FRNRAP come from the germline V gene. DNA of the CDR3: TGTGCTAGTGGTTTAGCCAGGTCAGACTACGAGCAGTACTTC. Amino acids: CASGLARSDYEQYF.

The chain has TRBV9 and TRBJ1-2; TRBD1 matches 9 bases. V lost 3 bases to trimming and J lost 8 bases; unmatched junction nucleotides: 14. Germline CDR1 SGDLS, CDR2 YYNGEE. This CDR3 comprises 16 residues. CDR3 DNA sequence: TGTGCCAGCAGCGCCCGGGGACAGGGAGGCCCCTGGGGCTACACCTTC. Protein product: CASSARGQGGPWGYTF. The full variable domain, with the rest looked up from reference TRBV9 and TRBJ1-2, is DSGVTQTPKHLITATGQRVTLRCSPRSGDLSVYWYQQSLDQGLQFLIQYYNGEERAKGNILERFSAQQFPDLHSELNLSSLELGDSALYFCASSARGQGGPWGYTFGSGTRLTVV.

CDR3 DNA: TGTGCCAGCTCCCCCGGACAGTCCTCCATGAACACTGAAGCTTTCTTT. It specifies CASSPGQSSMNTEAFF. The chain is built from TRBV18 and TRBJ1-1, with TRBD1 as a possible D gene (6 bases). The CDR3 extends over 16 amino acids. The germline V gene has CDR1 KGHSH and CDR2 LQKENI. V was clipped by 6 bases and J by 0 bases, with 17 bases between them.

The CDR3 nucleotides are TGCGCCAGCAGTGGGGCTTCAGGTGAGACCCAGTACTTC. It translates to CASSGASGETQYF. This chain joins TRBV10-1 and TRBJ2-5, with D hard to call. Germline loops: CDR1 WNHNN, CDR2 SYGVQD (reference sequence). This CDR3 is built from 13 residues. V was shortened by 4 bases and J by 5 bases, with 11 bases between the two germline ends.

This clone was observed once. The chain carries TRBV6-1 and TRBJ2-3, with 8 bases aligning to TRBD1. CDR3 length: 15 residues. Germline V lookup: CDR1 MNHNS, CDR2 SASEGT. V shed 8 bases and J 5 bases; nucleotides not matched to a gene: 12. In DNA, the CDR3 is TGTGCCAGCCAGCCCCTGACAGGGGTCGTAGATACGCAGTATTTT. It yields the protein CASQPLTGVVDTQYF.

The gene calls are TRBV5-1 and TRBJ2-7, with TRBD2 matching over 15 bases. With 3 bases clipped from V and 1 base from J, the junction kept 8 bases outside the gene matches. This CDR3 contains 18 residues. Germline-derived CDR1 and CDR2 are SGHRS and YFSETQ. CDR3 in amino acids: CASSSGLAGGPGSYEQYF. The CDR3 region has the DNA TGCGCCAGCAGCTCTGGACTAGCGGGAGGGCCTGGGTCCTACGAGCAGTACTTC.

The chain recombines TRBV5-4 with TRBJ1-3; D is unresolved. Deletions cut 1 base from V and 8 bases from J, with 16 bases between. CDR1 and CDR2 (germline): SGHNT, YYREEE (reference sequence). The CDR3 spans 15 residues. CDR3 sequence: CASSLSPVYSDTIYF. DNA of the CDR3: TGTGCCAGCAGCTTGTCTCCGGTATATAGTGACACCATATATTTT.

This clone was recorded once. J is TRBJ2-7 and V is TRBV11-3, with D maybe TRBD2 (6 bases). Germline values: CDR1 SGHNT, CDR2 YENEEA. V was shortened by 4 bases and J by 5 bases, with 15 bases between the two germline ends. The CDR3 runs to 14 residues. CDR3 coding DNA: TGTGCCAGCAGCTCATCCGGCGGGACGGACGAGCAGTACTTC. Encoded protein: CASSSSGGTDEQYF.

The chain combines TRBV6-5 with TRBJ1-1, with D hard to call. The CDR3 has 13 amino acids. With 6 bases removed from V and 3 bases from J, the gap between germline ends came to 11 bases. Germline V gene sequence: CDR1 MNHEY, CDR2 SVGAGI. The CDR3 loop is CASSGWRDTEAFF. CDR3 in DNA: TGTGCCAGCAGCGGGTGGAGGGACACTGAAGCTTTCTTT.

The rearrangement links TRBV6-5 to TRBJ1-5; TRBD1 might be the D (6 bases). The germline V and J ends were trimmed by 6 bases and 3 bases, with 15 bases remaining between them. In germline, CDR1 is MNHEY, CDR2 SVGAGI. There are 15 residues in the CDR3. CDR3 in amino acids: CASSLSGTHNQPQHF. In nucleotides, the CDR3 is TGTGCCAGCAGCCTCTCCGGGACACACAATCAGCCCCAGCATTTT.

The genes are TRBV5-6 and TRBJ2-5, with D unclear. This CDR3 is 15 amino acids long. V gave up 0 bases and J gave up 5 bases, with 14 bases separating them. Per germline, CDR1 SGHDT and CDR2 YYEEEE. The CDR3 DNA reads as TGTGCCAGCAGCTTGGTGCTCTCTGCGATGGAGACCCAGTACTTC. Translation gives CASSLVLSAMETQYF.